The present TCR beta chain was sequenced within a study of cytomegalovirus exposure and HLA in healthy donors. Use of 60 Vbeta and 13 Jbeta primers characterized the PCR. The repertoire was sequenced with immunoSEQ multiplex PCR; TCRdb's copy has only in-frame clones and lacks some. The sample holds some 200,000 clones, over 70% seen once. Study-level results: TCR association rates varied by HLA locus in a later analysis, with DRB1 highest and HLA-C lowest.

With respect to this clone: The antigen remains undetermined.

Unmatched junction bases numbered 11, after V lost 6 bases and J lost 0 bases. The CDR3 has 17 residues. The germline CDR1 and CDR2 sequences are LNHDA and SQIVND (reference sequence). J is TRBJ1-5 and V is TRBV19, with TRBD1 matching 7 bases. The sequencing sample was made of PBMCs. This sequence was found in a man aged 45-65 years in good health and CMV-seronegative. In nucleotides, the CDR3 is TGTGCCAGTAGGCCTGCTCCAGGGGGTTTTAGCAATCAGCCCCAGCATTTT. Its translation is CASRPAPGGFSNQPQHF.